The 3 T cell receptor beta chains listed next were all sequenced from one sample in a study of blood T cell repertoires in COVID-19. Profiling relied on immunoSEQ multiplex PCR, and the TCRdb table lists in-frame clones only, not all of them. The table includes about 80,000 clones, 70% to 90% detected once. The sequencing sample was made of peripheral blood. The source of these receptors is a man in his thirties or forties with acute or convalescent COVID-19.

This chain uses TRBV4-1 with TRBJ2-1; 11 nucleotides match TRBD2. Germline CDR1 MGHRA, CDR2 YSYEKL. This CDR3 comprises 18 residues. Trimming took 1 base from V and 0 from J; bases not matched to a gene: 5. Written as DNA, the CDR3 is TGCGCCAGCAGCCAAGTCGAGGGACTAGCGGTCTCCTACAATGAGCAGTTCTTC. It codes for CASSQVEGLAVSYNEQFF.

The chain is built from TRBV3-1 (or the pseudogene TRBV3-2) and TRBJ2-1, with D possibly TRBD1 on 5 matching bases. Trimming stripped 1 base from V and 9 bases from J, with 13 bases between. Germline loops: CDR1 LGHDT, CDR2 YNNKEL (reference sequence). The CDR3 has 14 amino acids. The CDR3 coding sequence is TGTGCCAGCAGCCAAGTCTCAGGGATGGGTGAGCAGTTCTTC. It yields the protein CASSQVSGMGEQFF.

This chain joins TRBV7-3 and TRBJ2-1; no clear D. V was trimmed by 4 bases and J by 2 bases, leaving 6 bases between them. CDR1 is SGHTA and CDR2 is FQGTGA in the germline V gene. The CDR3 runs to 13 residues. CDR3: CASSSQAYNEQFF. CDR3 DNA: TGTGCCAGCAGCTCCCAGGCCTACAATGAGCAGTTCTTC. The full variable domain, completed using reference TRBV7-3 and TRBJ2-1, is GAGVSQTPSNKVTEKGKYVELRCDPISGHTALYWYRQSLGQGPEFLIYFQGTGAADDSGLPNDRFFAVRPEGSVSTLKIQRTERGDSAVYLCASSSQAYNEQFFGPGTRLTVL.